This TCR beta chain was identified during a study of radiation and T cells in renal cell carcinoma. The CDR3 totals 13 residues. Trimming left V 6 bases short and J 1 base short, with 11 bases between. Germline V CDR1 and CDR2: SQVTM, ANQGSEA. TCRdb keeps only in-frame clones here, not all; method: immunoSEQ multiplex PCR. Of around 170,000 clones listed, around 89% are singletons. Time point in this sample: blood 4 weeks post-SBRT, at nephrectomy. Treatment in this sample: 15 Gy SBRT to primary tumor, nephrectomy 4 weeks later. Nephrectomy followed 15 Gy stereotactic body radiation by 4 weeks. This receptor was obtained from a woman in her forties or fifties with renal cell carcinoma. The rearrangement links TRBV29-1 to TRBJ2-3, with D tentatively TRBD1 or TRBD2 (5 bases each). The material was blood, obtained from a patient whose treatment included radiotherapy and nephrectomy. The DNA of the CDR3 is TGCAGCGTCGGGACGGCGGGCACAGATACGCAGTATTTT. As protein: CSVGTAGTDTQYF.